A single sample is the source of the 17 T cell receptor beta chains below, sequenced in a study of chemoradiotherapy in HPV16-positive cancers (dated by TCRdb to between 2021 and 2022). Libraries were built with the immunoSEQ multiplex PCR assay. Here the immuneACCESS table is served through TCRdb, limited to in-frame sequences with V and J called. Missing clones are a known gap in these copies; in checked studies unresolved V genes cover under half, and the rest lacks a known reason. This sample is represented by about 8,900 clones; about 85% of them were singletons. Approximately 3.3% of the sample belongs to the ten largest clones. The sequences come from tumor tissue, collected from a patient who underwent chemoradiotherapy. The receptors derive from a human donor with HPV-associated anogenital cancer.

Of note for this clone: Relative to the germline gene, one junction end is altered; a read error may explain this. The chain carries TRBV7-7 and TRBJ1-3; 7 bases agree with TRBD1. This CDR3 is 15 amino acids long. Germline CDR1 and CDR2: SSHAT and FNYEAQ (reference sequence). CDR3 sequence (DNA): TGTGCTAGCAGCCAGGGACAGAGCTCTGGAAACACCATATATTTT. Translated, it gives CASSQGQSSGNTIYF.

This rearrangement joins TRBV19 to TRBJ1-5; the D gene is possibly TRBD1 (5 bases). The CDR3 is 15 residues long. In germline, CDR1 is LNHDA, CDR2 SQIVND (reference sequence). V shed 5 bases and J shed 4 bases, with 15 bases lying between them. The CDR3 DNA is TGTGCCAGTAGTGGATCTGGGCAGGGAAATCAGCCCCAGCATTTT. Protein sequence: CASSGSGQGNQPQHF.

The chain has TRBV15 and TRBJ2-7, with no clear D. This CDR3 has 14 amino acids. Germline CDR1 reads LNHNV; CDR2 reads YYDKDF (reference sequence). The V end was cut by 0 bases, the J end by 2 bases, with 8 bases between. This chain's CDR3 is CATSRDDGTYEQYF. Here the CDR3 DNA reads TGTGCCACCAGCAGAGATGATGGCACCTACGAGCAGTACTTC.

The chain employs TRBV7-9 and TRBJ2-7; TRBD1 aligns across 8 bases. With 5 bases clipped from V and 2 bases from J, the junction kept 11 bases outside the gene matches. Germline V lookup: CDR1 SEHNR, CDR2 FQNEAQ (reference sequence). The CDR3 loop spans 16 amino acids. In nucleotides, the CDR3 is TGTGCCAGCAGCATGGGAGACAGGGGCGTTACCTACGAGCAGTACTTC. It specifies CASSMGDRGVTYEQYF.

The CDR3 coding sequence is TGTGCCAGCAGTGTCCGACAGGGCGCCTGGGGGGATACGCAGTATTTT. It is translated as CASSVRQGAWGDTQYF. The J gene is TRBJ2-3, the V gene TRBV6-1, with 7 bases that match TRBD1. Germline CDR1 and CDR2: MNHNS and SASEGT. The V gene end was trimmed by 4 bases and the J gene end by 6 bases; junction bases not matched to a gene: 13. The CDR3 length is 16 residues.

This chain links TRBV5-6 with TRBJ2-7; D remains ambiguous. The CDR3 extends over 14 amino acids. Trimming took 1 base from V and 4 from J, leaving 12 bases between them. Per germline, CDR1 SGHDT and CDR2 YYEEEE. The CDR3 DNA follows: TGTGCCAGCAGCTTGCGAACCCGTAGTTACGAGCAGTACTTC. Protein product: CASSLRTRSYEQYF.

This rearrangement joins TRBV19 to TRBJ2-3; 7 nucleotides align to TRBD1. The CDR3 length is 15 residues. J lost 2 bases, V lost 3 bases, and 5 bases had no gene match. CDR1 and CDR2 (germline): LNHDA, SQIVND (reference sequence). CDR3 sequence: CASSIGTEFTDTQYF. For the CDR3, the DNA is TGTGCCAGTAGTATTGGGACAGAGTTCACAGATACGCAGTATTTT.

CDR3 coding DNA: TGTGCCAGCAGCTTAAAATTTCCCTACGAGCAGTACTTC. Protein product: CASSLKFPYEQYF. The gene calls are TRBV7-3 and TRBJ2-7; D not certain. V lost 1 base and J lost 2, with 6 bases in between. The CDR3 is 13 residues long. Germline V CDR1 and CDR2: SGHTA, FQGTGA.

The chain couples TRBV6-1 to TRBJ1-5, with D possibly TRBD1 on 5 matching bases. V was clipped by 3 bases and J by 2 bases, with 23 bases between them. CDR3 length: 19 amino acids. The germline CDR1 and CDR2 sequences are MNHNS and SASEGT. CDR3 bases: TGTGCCAGCAGTGACTTCGGCGGAGGGAAGGGGATTGGCAATCAGCCCCAGCATTTT. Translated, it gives CASSDFGGGKGIGNQPQHF.

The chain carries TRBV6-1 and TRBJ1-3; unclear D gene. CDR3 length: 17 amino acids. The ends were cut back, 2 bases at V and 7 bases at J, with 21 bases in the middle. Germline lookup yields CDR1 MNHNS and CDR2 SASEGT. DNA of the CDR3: TGTGCCAGCAGTGAATCGAAGGGAAGAAGCGTTCTGAACACCATATATTTT. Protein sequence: CASSESKGRSVLNTIYF.

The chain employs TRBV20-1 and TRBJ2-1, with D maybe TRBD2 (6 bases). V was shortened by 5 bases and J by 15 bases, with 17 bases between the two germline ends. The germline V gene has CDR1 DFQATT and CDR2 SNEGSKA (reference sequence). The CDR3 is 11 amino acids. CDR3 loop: CSAVLTGGRFF. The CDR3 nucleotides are TGCAGTGCTGTTCTTACCGGGGGAAGGTTCTTC.

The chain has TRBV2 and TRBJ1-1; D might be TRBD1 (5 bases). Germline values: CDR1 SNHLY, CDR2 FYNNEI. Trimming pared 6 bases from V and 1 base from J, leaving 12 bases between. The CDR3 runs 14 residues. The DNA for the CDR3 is TGTGCCAGCAGGGGGGGGGTTTGGAACACTGAAGCTTTCTTT. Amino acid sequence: CASRGGVWNTEAFF.

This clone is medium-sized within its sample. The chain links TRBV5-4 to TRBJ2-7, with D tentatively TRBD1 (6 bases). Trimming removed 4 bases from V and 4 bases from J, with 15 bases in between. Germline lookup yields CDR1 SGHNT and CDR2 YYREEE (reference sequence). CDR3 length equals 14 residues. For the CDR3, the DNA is TGTGCCAGCAGCCCGGGACATAGAGGATACGAGCAGTACTTC. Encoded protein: CASSPGHRGYEQYF.

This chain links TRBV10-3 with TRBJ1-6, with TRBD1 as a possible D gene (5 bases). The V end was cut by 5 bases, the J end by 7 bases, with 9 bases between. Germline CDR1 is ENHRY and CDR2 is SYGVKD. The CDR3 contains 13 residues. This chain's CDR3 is CAISLGQNSPLHF. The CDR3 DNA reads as TGTGCCATCAGTCTGGGGCAAAATTCACCCCTCCACTTT.

Written as DNA, the CDR3 is TGCGCCAGCAGTGAAAGGACGGGGGGCGCCTACGAGCAGTACTTC. It specifies CASSERTGGAYEQYF. V usage is TRBV10-1 and J usage is TRBJ2-7; D possibly corresponds to TRBD2 (7 bases). Trimming stripped 3 bases from V and 2 bases from J, with 14 bases between. Germline loops: CDR1 WNHNN, CDR2 SYGVQD (reference sequence). The CDR3 spans 15 residues.

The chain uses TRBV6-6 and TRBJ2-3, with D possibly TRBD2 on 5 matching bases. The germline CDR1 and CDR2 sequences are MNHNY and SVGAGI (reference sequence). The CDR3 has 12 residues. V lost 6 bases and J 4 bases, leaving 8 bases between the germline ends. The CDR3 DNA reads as TGTGCCAGCAGGAGGGATCCAGATACGCAGTATTTT. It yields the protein CASRRDPDTQYF.

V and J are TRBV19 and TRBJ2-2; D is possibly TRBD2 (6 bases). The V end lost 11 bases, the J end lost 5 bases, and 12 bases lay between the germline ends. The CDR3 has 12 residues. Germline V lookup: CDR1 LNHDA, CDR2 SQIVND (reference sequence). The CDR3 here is CAAAGRTGELFF. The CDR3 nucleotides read TGTGCCGCGGCGGGAAGGACCGGGGAGCTGTTTTTT.